One sample yielded the 23 T cell receptor beta chains listed below, sequenced in a study of identifying expanded T cells in peripheral blood. Sequenced by immunoSEQ multiplex PCR; TCRdb stores in-frame clones only, minus some. The profile shows 85,000 to 100,000 clones, roughly 88% of them singletons. Material for sequencing was blood. The source of these receptors is a person between 18 and 69 years old in good health.

The V call is TRBV15, the J call TRBJ2-3; 7 bases are shared with TRBD2. CDR1 is LNHNV and CDR2 is YYDKDF in the germline V gene (reference sequence). With 0 bases clipped from V and 7 bases from J, the junction kept 7 bases outside the gene matches. The CDR3 extends over 15 amino acids. The CDR3 DNA reads as TGTGCCACCAGCAGAGATAGGGGAGGGTCGAATACGCAGTATTTT. Translation gives CATSRDRGGSNTQYF.

This clone appeared a single time. The J gene is TRBJ2-2, the V gene TRBV15, with D possibly being TRBD1 or TRBD2 (6 bases each). The germline CDR1 and CDR2 sequences are LNHNV and YYDKDF (reference sequence). The CDR3 covers 19 residues. V shed 0 bases and J shed 7 bases, with 24 bases lying between them. This chain's CDR3 is CATSRDGAGVRGRGGELFF. CDR3 bases: TGTGCCACCAGCAGAGATGGGGCAGGAGTCCGGGGGCGCGGCGGGGAGCTGTTTTTT.

The chain employs TRBV5-4 and TRBJ2-3; tentatively, D is TRBD1 or TRBD2 (5 bases each). Germline V gene sequence: CDR1 SGHNT, CDR2 YYREEE (reference sequence). Trimming removed 4 bases from V and 2 bases from J, with 14 bases in between. The CDR3 spans 15 residues. CDR3 DNA: TGTGCCAGCAGCGGAGTACAGGAGGCCACAGATACGCAGTATTTT. It is translated as CASSGVQEATDTQYF.

V usage is TRBV21-1 and J usage is TRBJ2-3; the listed D gene, TRBD1, was not tested against the DNA. TRBV21-1 is a listed pseudogene. The CDR3 has 17 amino acids. CDR3 in DNA: TGTGCCAGCAGCAAAGCGGATACAGGGGGGAACACAGATACGCAGTATTTT. Translated: CASSKADTGGNTDTQYF.

The chain employs TRBV18 and TRBJ1-1, with D possibly matching TRBD1 (5 bases). Germline assignment: CDR1 KGHSH and CDR2 LQKENI. V lost 8 bases and J lost 0, with 10 bases in between. CDR3 length: 13 residues. The chain's CDR3 is CASAGGLNTEAFF. DNA of the CDR3: TGTGCCAGCGCGGGGGGGTTGAACACTGAAGCTTTCTTT.

The V and J genes are TRBV27 and TRBJ2-1; D possibly uses TRBD1 or TRBD2 (5 bases each). Germline loops: CDR1 MNHEY, CDR2 SMNVEV (reference sequence). The CDR3 is 14 amino acids. Trimming removed 5 bases at V and 5 bases at J, with 13 bases between. CDR3 in DNA: TGTGCCAGCAGTCCGGGGACCATCAACAATGAGCAGTTCTTC. Translating it yields CASSPGTINNEQFF.

The chain is built from TRBV6-1 and TRBJ2-7; weak D call: TRBD2 (6 bases). The CDR3 totals 13 residues. With 10 bases removed from V and 0 bases from J, the gap between germline ends came to 13 bases. The germline CDR1 and CDR2 sequences are MNHNS and SASEGT. The CDR3 is CATGVGSSYEQYF. The DNA of the CDR3 is TGTGCCACGGGGGTCGGGAGCTCCTACGAGCAGTACTTC.

The chain joins TRBV4-3 to TRBJ2-1; D is unresolved. Germline loops: CDR1 LGHNA, CDR2 YSLEER. CDR3 size: 12 residues. The V end was cut by 0 bases, the J end by 3 bases, with 0 bases between. The CDR3 DNA is TGCGCCAGCAGCCAAGACTACAATGAGCAGTTCTTC. This translates into CASSQDYNEQFF.

The chain links TRBV19 to TRBJ2-3, with TRBD2 identical over 9 bases. After removal of 6 bases from V and 2 bases from J, the junction contained 3 bases not matched to a gene. The CDR3 contains 14 residues. Germline V gene lookup returns CDR1 LNHDA and CDR2 SQIVND (reference sequence). Here the CDR3 reads CASRTSGYTDTQYF. DNA of the CDR3: TGTGCCAGTAGGACTAGCGGATACACAGATACGCAGTATTTT.

The chain's CDR3 is CASSFRPGQGYNEQFF. For the CDR3, the DNA is TGTGCCAGCAGTTTTCGCCCGGGACAGGGTTACAATGAGCAGTTCTTC. This chain uses TRBV27 with TRBJ2-1; 9 bases are shared with TRBD1. V shed 3 bases, J shed 4 bases, and the junction held 7 bases outside the gene matches. The CDR3 has 16 amino acids. Germline loops: CDR1 MNHEY, CDR2 SMNVEV (reference sequence).

This clone was counted once. The chain uses TRBV6-1 and TRBJ2-5; D ambiguous. Germline CDR1 and CDR2: MNHNS and SASEGT. V dropped 2 bases and J dropped 9 bases, with 10 bases sitting between them. The CDR3 has 12 amino acids. The DNA of the CDR3 is TGTGCCAGCAGTGAATATTCGGGCGCCCAGTACTTC. It specifies CASSEYSGAQYF.

This sequence joins TRBV4-3 and TRBJ2-3; D perhaps matches TRBD2 (6 bases). CDR3 length equals 16 residues. Germline V lookup: CDR1 LGHNA, CDR2 YSLEER. V was clipped by 0 bases and J by 2 bases, with 12 bases between them. The CDR3 coding sequence is TGCGCCAGCAGCCAAGATATAGGGACTCCCACAGATACGCAGTATTTT. It codes for CASSQDIGTPTDTQYF.

The rearrangement joins TRBV5-1 to TRBJ2-7, with 9 nucleotides matching TRBD1. The germline V gene has CDR1 SGHRS and CDR2 YFSETQ. V lost 2 bases, J lost 5 bases, and 5 bases stayed unmatched. CDR3 length: 14 residues. The CDR3 spells CASSFRDRVDEQYF. Here the CDR3 DNA reads TGCGCCAGCAGCTTCCGGGACAGGGTCGACGAGCAGTACTTC.

This clone was seen only a few times. The gene calls are TRBV6-5 and TRBJ1-1; TRBD1 might be the D (5 bases). This CDR3 comprises 16 residues. V lost 0 bases and J 1 base, leaving 12 bases between the germline ends. In germline, CDR1 is MNHEY, CDR2 SVGAGI. CDR3 nucleotides: TGTGCCAGCAGTTACTCCCCTAGTGGACAGAACACTGAAGCTTTCTTT. Protein product: CASSYSPSGQNTEAFF.

This chain joins TRBV6-1 and TRBJ2-7, with 8 nucleotides matching TRBD1. This CDR3 contains 17 residues. Per germline, CDR1 MNHNS and CDR2 SASEGT. Trimming removed 4 bases from V and 5 bases from J; junction bases left unmatched: 16. CDR3 DNA sequence: TGTGCCAGCAGTGGCCTCAGGGGGCTCAGCGGGTCAGACGAGCAGTACTTC. Protein sequence: CASSGLRGLSGSDEQYF.

This chain links TRBV19 with TRBJ1-3; no definite D call. CDR1 is LNHDA and CDR2 is SQIVND in the germline V gene (reference sequence). V dropped 6 bases and J dropped 0 bases, with 15 bases sitting between them. This CDR3 has 16 amino acids. The CDR3 DNA reads as TGTGCCAGTAGCATCCACGGACTCAACTCTGGAAACACCATATATTTT. It translates to CASSIHGLNSGNTIYF.

The chain recombines TRBV7-2 with TRBJ1-4; weak D call: TRBD1 (5 bases). This CDR3 has 14 residues. Trimming stripped 3 bases from V and 0 bases from J, with 5 bases between. Germline lookup yields CDR1 SGHTA and CDR2 FQGNSA. This CDR3 is CASSFRATNEKLFF. CDR3 nucleotide sequence: TGTGCCAGCAGCTTCAGGGCAACTAATGAAAAACTGTTTTTT.

This chain uses TRBV7-3 with TRBJ2-1; tentative D call: TRBD2 (6 bases). This CDR3 comprises 15 residues. The V gene's germline CDR1 is SGHTA and CDR2 FQGTGA. Trimming shortened V by 1 base and J by 4 bases, and 11 bases separated the two germline ends. The CDR3 loop is CASSLSLGLYNEQFF. The CDR3 DNA reads TGTGCCAGCAGCTTAAGCCTGGGACTTTACAATGAGCAGTTCTTC.

The CDR3 coding sequence is TGTGCCAGCAGTTTAGAGGGACTAGAGCGGTGGGAGACCCAGTACTTC. Amino acid sequence: CASSLEGLERWETQYF. The rearrangement joins TRBV28 to TRBJ2-5; 8 bases map to TRBD2. This CDR3 spans 16 amino acids. J was trimmed by 5 bases and V by 2 bases; bases with no gene match: 10. Germline values: CDR1 MDHEN, CDR2 SYDVKM.

The chain couples TRBV6-1 to TRBJ2-5, with 8 bases lining up with TRBD2. CDR3 length: 15 residues. Per the germline V gene, CDR1 is MNHNS and CDR2 is SASEGT. The V and J ends lost 1 base and 5 bases, in that order; junction bases with no gene match: 6. The CDR3 is CASSEEGGGPETQYF. The CDR3, as DNA: TGTGCCAGCAGTGAAGAAGGCGGGGGGCCTGAGACCCAGTACTTC.

The chain is built from TRBV27 and TRBJ2-3, with a possible D match to TRBD2 (5 bases). Germline lookup yields CDR1 MNHEY and CDR2 SMNVEV (reference sequence). V dropped 5 bases and J dropped 2 bases, with 8 bases sitting between them. This CDR3 region has 13 residues. The CDR3 loop is CASSRDFTDTQYF. DNA of the CDR3: TGTGCCAGCAGTCGGGATTTCACAGATACGCAGTATTTT.

This clone is a singleton in its sample. The rearrangement joins TRBV28 to TRBJ1-1; D gene unclear. This CDR3 is built from 15 residues. The V end lost 5 bases, the J end lost 1 base, and 14 bases lay between the germline ends. Germline V lookup: CDR1 MDHEN, CDR2 SYDVKM. The CDR3, as DNA: TGTGCCAGCAGTCCAGGAGAGGCGAAGAACACTGAAGCTTTCTTT. The encoded protein is CASSPGEAKNTEAFF.

The chain links TRBV27 to TRBJ2-7, with D possibly matching TRBD2 (6 bases). Germline V lookup: CDR1 MNHEY, CDR2 SMNVEV (reference sequence). Trimming pared 8 bases from V and 3 bases from J, leaving 20 bases between. CDR3 size: 15 residues. In DNA, the CDR3 is TGTGCCAGCGCGCCGGGGGTGGCGGATATCTACGAGCAGTACTTC. Residues: CASAPGVADIYEQYF.